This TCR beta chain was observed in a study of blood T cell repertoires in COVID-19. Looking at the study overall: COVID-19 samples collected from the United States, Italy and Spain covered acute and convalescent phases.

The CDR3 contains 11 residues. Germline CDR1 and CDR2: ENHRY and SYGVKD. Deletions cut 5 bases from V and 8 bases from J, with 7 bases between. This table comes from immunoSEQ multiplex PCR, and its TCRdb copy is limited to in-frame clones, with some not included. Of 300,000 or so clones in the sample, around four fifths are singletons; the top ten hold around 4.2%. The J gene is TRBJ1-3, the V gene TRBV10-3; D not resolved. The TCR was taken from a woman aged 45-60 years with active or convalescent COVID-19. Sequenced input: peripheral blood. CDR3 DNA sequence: TGTGCCATCAGTACGGTGTACACCATATATTTT. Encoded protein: CAISTVYTIYF.